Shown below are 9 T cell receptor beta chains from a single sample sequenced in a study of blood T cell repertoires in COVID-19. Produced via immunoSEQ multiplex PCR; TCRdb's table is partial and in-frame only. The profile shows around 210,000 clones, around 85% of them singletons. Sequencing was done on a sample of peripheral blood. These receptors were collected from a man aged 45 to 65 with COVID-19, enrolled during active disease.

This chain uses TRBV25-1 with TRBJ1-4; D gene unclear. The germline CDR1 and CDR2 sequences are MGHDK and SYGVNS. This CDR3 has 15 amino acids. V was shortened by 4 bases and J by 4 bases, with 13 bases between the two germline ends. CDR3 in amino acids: CASSALDTYNEKLFF. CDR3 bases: TGTGCCAGCAGTGCTTTAGACACCTATAATGAAAAACTGTTTTTT.

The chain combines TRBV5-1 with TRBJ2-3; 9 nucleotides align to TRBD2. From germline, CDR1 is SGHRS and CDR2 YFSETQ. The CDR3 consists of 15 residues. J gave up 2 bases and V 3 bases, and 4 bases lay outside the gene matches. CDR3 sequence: CASSSKGLATDTQYF. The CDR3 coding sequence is TGCGCCAGCAGCTCGAAGGGACTAGCCACAGATACGCAGTATTTT.

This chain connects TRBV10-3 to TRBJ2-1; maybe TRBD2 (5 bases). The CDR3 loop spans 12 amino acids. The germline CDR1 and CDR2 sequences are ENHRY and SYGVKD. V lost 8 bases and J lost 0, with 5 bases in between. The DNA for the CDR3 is TGTGCCATCGGGAGCTCCTACAATGAGCAGTTCTTC. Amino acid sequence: CAIGSSYNEQFF.

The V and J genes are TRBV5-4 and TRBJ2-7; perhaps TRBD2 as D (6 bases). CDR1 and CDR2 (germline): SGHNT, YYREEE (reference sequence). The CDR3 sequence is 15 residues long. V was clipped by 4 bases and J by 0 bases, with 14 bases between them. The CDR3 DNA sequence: TGTGCCAGCAGCCTCCCGGGGGTCAGCTCCTACGAGCAGTACTTC. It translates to CASSLPGVSSYEQYF.

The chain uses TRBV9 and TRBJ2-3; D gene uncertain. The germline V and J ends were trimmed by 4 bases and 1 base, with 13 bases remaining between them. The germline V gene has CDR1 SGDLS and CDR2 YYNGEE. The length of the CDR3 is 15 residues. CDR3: CASSIWAGRTDTQYF. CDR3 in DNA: TGTGCCAGCAGCATTTGGGCAGGCCGCACAGATACGCAGTATTTT.

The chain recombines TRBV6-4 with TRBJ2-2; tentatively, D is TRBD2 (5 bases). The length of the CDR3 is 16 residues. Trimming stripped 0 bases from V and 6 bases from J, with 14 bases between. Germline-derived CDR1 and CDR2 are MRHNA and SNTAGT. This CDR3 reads CASSDSGGGRPGELFF. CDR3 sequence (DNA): TGTGCCAGCAGTGACTCGGGTGGAGGCAGGCCCGGGGAGCTGTTTTTT.

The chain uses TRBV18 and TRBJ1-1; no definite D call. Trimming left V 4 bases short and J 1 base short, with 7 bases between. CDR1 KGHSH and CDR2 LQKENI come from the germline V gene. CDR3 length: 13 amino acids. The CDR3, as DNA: TGTGCCAGCTCACAGCAGGAGAACACTGAAGCTTTCTTT. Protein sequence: CASSQQENTEAFF.

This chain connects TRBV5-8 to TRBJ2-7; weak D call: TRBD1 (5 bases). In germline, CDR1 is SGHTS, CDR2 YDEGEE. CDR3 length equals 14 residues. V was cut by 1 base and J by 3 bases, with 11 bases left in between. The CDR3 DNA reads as TGTGCCAGCAGCTTGAATCCAGGGCTCTACGAGCAGTACTTC. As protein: CASSLNPGLYEQYF.

In DNA, the CDR3 is TGTGCCAGCAGACAGACAGGGGATACGCAGTATTTT. Its translation is CASRQTGDTQYF. The chain carries TRBV28 and TRBJ2-3, with 7 bases aligning to TRBD1. The trim removed 6 bases at V and 6 bases at J, leaving 3 bases unmatched. This CDR3 has 12 residues. Germline lookup yields CDR1 MDHEN and CDR2 SYDVKM.